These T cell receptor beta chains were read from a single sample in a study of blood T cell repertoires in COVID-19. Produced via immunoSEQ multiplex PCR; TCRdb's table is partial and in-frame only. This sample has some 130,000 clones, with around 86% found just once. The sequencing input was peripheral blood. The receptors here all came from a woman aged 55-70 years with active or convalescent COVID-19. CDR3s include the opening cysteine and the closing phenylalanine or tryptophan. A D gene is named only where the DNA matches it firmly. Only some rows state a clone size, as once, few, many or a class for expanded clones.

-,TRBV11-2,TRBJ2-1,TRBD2,CASSLELADEQFF,TGTGCCAGCAGCTTAGAACTAGCGGATGAGCAGTTCTTC
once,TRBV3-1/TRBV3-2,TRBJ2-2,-,CASRSFTGELFF,TGTGCCAGCCGTTCGTTCACCGGGGAGCTGTTTTTT
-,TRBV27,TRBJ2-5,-,CASRNLETQYF,TGTGCCAGCCGAAACTTGGAGACCCAGTACTTC
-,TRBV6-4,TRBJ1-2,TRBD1,CASSETGTGNYGYTF,TGTGCCAGCAGTGAAACCGGGACAGGGAACTATGGCTACACCTTC
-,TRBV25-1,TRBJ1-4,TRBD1,CASRAGTANEKLFF,TGTGCCAGCAGGGCCGGGACAGCTAATGAAAAACTGTTTTTT
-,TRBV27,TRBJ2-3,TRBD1,CASSDRDRGTDTQYF,TGTGCCAGCAGTGACCGGGACAGGGGGACAGATACGCAGTATTTT
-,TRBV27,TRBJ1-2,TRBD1,CASSFSDREDGYTF,TGTGCCAGCAGTTTTTCGGACAGGGAAGATGGCTACACCTTC
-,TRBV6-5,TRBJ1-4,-,CASSYSRTTTNEKLFF,TGTGCCAGCAGTTACAGCCGGACAACAACTAATGAAAAACTGTTTTTT
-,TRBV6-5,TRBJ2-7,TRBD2,CASSPSSGDTYEQYF,TGTGCCAGCAGTCCTTCTAGCGGGGACACCTACGAGCAGTACTTC
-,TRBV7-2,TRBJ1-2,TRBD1,CASSSPGTGNGYTF,TGTGCCAGCAGCTCCCCGGGGACAGGAAATGGCTACACCTTC
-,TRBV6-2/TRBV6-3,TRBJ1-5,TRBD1,CASSYSRQGGNQPQHF,TGTGCCAGCAGTTACTCGAGACAGGGTGGGAATCAGCCCCAGCATTTT
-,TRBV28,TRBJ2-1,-,CASSATTRSNEQFF,TGTGCCAGCAGTGCGACCACAAGGAGTAATGAGCAGTTCTTC
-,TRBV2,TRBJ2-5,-,CASSEGWGHQTQYF,TGTGCCAGCAGTGAAGGGTGGGGACACCAGACCCAGTACTTC
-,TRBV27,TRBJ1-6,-,CASSPDSVGTLHF,TGTGCCAGCTCCCCGGACTCGGTTGGAACCCTCCACTTT
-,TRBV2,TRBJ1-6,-,CASSAQLRSPLHF,TGTGCCAGCAGTGCCCAGCTGAGGTCACCCCTCCACTTT
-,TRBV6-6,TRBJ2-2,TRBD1,CASSLDRDTGELFF,TGTGCCAGCAGTCTGGACAGGGACACCGGGGAGCTGTTTTTT
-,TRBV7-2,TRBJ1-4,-,CASSLVSGPNNEKLFF,TGTGCCAGCAGCTTAGTTAGCGGACCAAACAATGAAAAACTGTTTTTT
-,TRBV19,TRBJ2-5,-,CASSISGKQETQYF,TGTGCCAGTAGTATAAGCGGAAAGCAAGAGACCCAGTACTTC
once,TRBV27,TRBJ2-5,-,CASRTAVKETQYF,TGTGCCAGCAGAACAGCGGTAAAAGAGACCCAGTACTTC
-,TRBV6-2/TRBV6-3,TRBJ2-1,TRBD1,CASSFPPRQGANEQFF,TGTGCCAGCAGTTTCCCTCCTAGACAGGGGGCGAATGAGCAGTTCTTC
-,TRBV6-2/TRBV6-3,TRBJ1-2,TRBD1,CASSGLRGQATSLRYGYTF,TGTGCCAGCAGTGGTCTCCGAGGACAGGCAACCTCCCTCCGCTATGGCTACACCTTC
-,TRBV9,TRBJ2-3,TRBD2,CASSALGTSGRAVPDTQYF,TGTGCCAGCAGCGCCCTCGGGACTAGCGGGAGGGCCGTACCAGATACGCAGTATTTT
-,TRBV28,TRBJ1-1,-,CASSLSGRATTEAFF,TGTGCCAGCAGTTTATCGGGCAGGGCCACCACTGAAGCTTTCTTT
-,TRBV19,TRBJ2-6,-,CASRRQAWGANVLTF,TGTGCCAGTAGGAGACAAGCCTGGGGGGCCAACGTCCTGACTTTC
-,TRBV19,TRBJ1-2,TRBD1,CASRHRDRDIRYTF,TGTGCCAGTAGGCACCGGGACAGGGATATTCGCTACACCTTC
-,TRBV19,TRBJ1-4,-,CASNRDNNEKLFF,TGTGCCAGTAATCGGGATAATAATGAAAAACTGTTTTTT
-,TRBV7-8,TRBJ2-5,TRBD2,CASSLGVAGRQETQYF,TGTGCCAGCAGCTTAGGGGTAGCGGGGCGCCAAGAGACCCAGTACTTC
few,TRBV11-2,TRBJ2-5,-,CASSLDSEGSETQYF,TGTGCCAGCAGCTTAGATAGTGAGGGATCGGAGACCCAGTACTTC
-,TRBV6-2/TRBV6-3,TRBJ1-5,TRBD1,CASSYRDSYDQPQHF,TGTGCCAGCAGTTACAGGGACAGCTACGATCAGCCCCAGCATTTT
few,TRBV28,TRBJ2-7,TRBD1,CASSLSWDRASYEQYF,TGTGCCAGCAGTTTGAGCTGGGACAGGGCCTCCTACGAGCAGTACTTC
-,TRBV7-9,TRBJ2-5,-,CASSELIQETQYF,TGTGCCAGCAGCGAACTTATCCAAGAGACCCAGTACTTC
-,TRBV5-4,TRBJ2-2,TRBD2,CASSRTSGGLGTGELFF,TGTGCCAGCAGCCGGACTAGCGGGGGATTGGGCACCGGGGAGCTGTTTTTT
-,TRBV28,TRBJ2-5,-,CASSRPEVGETQYF,TGTGCCAGCAGTCGTCCTGAGGTCGGGGAGACCCAGTACTTC
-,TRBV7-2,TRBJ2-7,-,CASSPRFGTRYEQYF,TGTGCCAGCAGCCCACGGTTCGGAACGAGGTACGAGCAGTACTTC
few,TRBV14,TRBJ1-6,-,CASSQTGQSPLHF,TGTGCCAGCAGCCAAACAGGGCAATCACCCCTCCACTTT
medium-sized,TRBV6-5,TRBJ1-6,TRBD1,CASMEDRGNSPLHF,TGTGCCAGCATGGAAGACAGGGGTAATTCACCCCTCCACTTT
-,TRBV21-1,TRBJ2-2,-,CASSKDRTQFWENTGELFF,TGTGCCAGCAGCAAAGATCGGACACAGTTTTGGGAAAACACCGGGGAGCTGTTTTTT
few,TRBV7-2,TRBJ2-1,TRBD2,CASSPRTSGYNEQFF,TGTGCCAGCAGCCCCCGTACTAGCGGGTACAATGAGCAGTTCTTC
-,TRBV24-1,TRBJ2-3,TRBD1,CATGVRDSGEDTQYF,TGTGCCACCGGGGTCCGGGACAGTGGGGAAGATACGCAGTATTTT
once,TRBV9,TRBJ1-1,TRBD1,CASSVGGTAVMNTEAFF,TGTGCCAGCAGCGTAGGGGGGACAGCAGTTATGAACACTGAAGCTTTCTTT
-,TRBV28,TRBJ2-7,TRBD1,CASSWGQGVHEQYF,TGTGCCAGCAGTTGGGGTCAGGGGGTACACGAGCAGTACTTC
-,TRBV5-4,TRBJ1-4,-,CASSFMGAREKLFF,TGTGCCAGCAGCTTCATGGGGGCCCGCGAAAAACTGTTTTTT